This T cell receptor (beta chain) was identified in a study of T cell responses to AZD1222 COVID-19 vaccine. Study observations and caveats: Females made up more of the donors, who were largely white British, and clonal diversity may have come out too low. In the spike-specific TCR repertoire, nearly half reportedly target unmutated variant regions.

CDR3 size: 14 residues. The junction had 2 bases not matched to a gene; V was cut back by 3 bases and J by 3 bases. The germline V gene encodes CDR1 SQVTM and CDR2 ANQGSEA. Method: immunoSEQ multiplex PCR; TCRdb's copy keeps in-frame clones and lacks some. This table holds roughly 150,000 clones, around four fifths found once. This clone appeared a few times. Its antigen is still unknown. This clonotype was obtained from an adult in good health. The chain is built from TRBV29-1 and TRBJ1-2; 12 bases align to TRBD1. The input for sequencing was peripheral blood, taken on day 0 of AZD1222 vaccination. The CDR3 DNA follows: TGCAGCGTTGACGGGACAGGGGGCTACTATGGCTACACCTTC. It encodes CSVDGTGGYYGYTF.